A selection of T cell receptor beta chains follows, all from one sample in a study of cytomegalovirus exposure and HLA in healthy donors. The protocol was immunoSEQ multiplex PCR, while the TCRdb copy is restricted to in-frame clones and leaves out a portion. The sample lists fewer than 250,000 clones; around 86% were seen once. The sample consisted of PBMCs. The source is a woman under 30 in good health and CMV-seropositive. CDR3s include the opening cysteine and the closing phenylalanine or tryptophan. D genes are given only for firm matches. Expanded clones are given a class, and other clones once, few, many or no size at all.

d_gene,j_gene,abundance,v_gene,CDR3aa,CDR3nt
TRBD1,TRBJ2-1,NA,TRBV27,CASSPRTGGTYNEQFF,TGTGCCAGCAGTCCCAGGACAGGGGGGACCTACAATGAGCAGTTCTTC
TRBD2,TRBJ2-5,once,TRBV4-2,CASSQVAGLGYTQETQYF,TGTGCCAGCAGCCAAGTCGCGGGACTAGGTTACACCCAAGAGACCCAGTACTTC
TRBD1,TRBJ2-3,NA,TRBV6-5,CASSLGQGPDTQYF,TGTGCCAGCAGCTTAGGACAGGGGCCAGATACGCAGTATTTT
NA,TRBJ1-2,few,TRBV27,CASSPSASYGYTF,TGTGCCAGCAGCCCAAGTGCGAGCTATGGCTACACCTTC
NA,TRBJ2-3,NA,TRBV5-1,CASSLDRSTDTQYF,TGCGCCAGCAGCTTAGACAGAAGCACAGATACGCAGTATTTT
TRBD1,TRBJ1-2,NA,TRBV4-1,CASSQAGQGGYTF,TGCGCCAGCAGCCAAGCCGGACAGGGTGGCTACACCTTC
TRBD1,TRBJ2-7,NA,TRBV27,CASYVRTGSIYEQYF,TGTGCCAGCTACGTTCGGACAGGCTCAATCTACGAGCAGTACTTC
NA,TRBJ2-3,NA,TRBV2,CASSETAGLDTQYF,TGTGCCAGCAGTGAAACGGCAGGGTTGGATACGCAGTATTTT
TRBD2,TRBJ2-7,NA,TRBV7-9,CASSLGGLVYEQYF,TGTGCCAGCAGCTTAGGAGGACTAGTCTACGAGCAGTACTTC
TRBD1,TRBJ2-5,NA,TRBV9,CASSGDSQTQYF,TGTGCCAGCAGCGGGGACAGCCAGACCCAGTACTTC
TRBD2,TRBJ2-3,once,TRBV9,CASSVGSPSGTSLTDTQYF,TGTGCCAGCAGCGTAGGATCCCCATCCGGGACTAGTTTAACAGATACGCAGTATTTT
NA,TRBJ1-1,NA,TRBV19,CASSTWSMNTEAFF,TGTGCCAGTAGTACTTGGAGCATGAACACTGAAGCTTTCTTT
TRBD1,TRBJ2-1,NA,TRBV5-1,CASSFGQGVNEQFF,TGCGCCAGCAGCTTCGGACAGGGGGTGAATGAGCAGTTCTTC
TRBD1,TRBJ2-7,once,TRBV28,CASSSHRGRSKNEQYF,TGTGCCAGCAGTTCACACAGGGGGCGAAGTAAGAACGAGCAGTACTTC
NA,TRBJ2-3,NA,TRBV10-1,CASSARRTDTQYF,TGCGCCAGCAGTGCACGGAGAACAGATACGCAGTATTTT
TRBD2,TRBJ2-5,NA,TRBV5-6,CASSLTGLAGQETQYF,TGTGCCAGCAGTTTGACGGGACTAGCGGGGCAAGAGACCCAGTACTTC
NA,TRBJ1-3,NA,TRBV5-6,CASSLETWRDTIYF,TGTGCCAGCAGCTTGGAGACCTGGAGAGACACCATATATTTT
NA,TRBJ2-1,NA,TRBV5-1,CASSSLADNEQFF,TGCGCCAGCAGCTCCTTAGCGGACAATGAGCAGTTCTTC
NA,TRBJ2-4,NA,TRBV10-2,CASSESMIVHGEHF,TGCGCCAGCAGTGAGTCGATGATCGTACATGGAGAGCACTTC
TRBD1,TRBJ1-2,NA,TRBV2,CASSEADRAGNYGYTF,TGTGCCAGCAGTGAAGCGGACAGGGCCGGCAACTATGGCTACACCTTC
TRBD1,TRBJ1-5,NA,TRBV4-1,CASSQGTGFSGQPQHF,TGCGCCAGCAGCCAAGGGACAGGGTTTTCTGGCCAGCCCCAGCATTTT
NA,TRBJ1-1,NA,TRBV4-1,CASSQDSPSGTEAFF,TGCGCCAGCAGCCAAGATTCCCCTTCGGGCACTGAAGCTTTCTTT
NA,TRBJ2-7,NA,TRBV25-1,CASSGGQAYEQYF,TGTGCCAGCAGTGGGGGACAAGCCTACGAGCAGTACTTC
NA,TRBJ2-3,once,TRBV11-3,CASRDSNTDTQYF,TGTGCCAGCAGGGACAGTAACACAGATACGCAGTATTTT
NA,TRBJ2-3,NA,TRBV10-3,CAISESTGHGDTQYF,TGTGCCATCAGTGAGTCAACAGGGCACGGAGATACGCAGTATTTT
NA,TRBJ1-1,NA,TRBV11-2,CASSVVGGPMNTEAFF,TGTGCCAGCAGCGTAGTAGGGGGACCGATGAACACTGAAGCTTTCTTT
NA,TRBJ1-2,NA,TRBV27,CASSLGRSSGYTF,TGTGCCAGCAGTTTAGGGAGGTCCTCTGGCTACACCTTC
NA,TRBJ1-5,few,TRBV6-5,CATSRGFKSNQPQHF,TGTGCCACCTCTCGAGGGTTTAAGAGCAATCAGCCCCAGCATTTT
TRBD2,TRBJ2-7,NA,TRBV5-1,CASSLGLAGADEQYF,TGCGCCAGCAGTTTAGGACTAGCGGGAGCGGATGAGCAGTACTTC
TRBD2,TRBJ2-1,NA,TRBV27,CASSSQGSGRSPFF,TGTGCCAGCAGTTCGCAAGGTAGCGGGAGATCCCCGTTCTTC
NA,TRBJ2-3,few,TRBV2,CASFRLVAASTDTQYF,TGTGCCTCGTTCCGGTTGGTAGCGGCTAGCACAGATACGCAGTATTTT
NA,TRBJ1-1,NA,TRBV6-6,CASSYYGLGTEAFF,TGTGCCAGCAGTTACTACGGGTTGGGCACTGAAGCTTTCTTT
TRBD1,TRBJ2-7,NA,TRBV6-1,CASSGPGQGSYEQYF,TGTGCCAGCAGTGGGCCGGGACAGGGATCCTACGAGCAGTACTTC
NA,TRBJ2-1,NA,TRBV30,CAWSVRDEQFF,TGTGCCTGGAGTGTACGGGATGAGCAGTTCTTC
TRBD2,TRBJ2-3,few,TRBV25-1,CASSGTSGGLADTQYF,TGTGCCAGCAGTGGAACTAGCGGGGGCCTGGCAGATACGCAGTATTTT
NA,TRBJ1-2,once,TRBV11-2,CASSLVGQGIF,NA
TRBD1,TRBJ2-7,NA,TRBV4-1,CASSPVPGQGAVSYEQYF,TGCGCCAGCAGCCCCGTCCCGGGACAGGGAGCGGTCTCCTACGAGCAGTACTTC
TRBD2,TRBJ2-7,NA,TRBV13,CASSLPSTSGLSYEQYF,TGTGCCAGCAGCCTCCCCTCCACTAGCGGCCTCTCCTACGAGCAGTACTTC
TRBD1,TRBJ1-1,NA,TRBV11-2,CASSPRDRGYTEAFF,TGTGCCAGCAGCCCGAGGGACAGGGGATACACTGAAGCTTTCTTT